One sample yielded the 14 T cell receptor beta chains listed below, sequenced in a study of cytomegalovirus exposure and HLA in healthy donors (dated by TCRdb to about 2017). Libraries were constructed by the immunoSEQ multiplex PCR assay. The multiplex PCR relied on a mix of 60 forward primers for TCR Vbeta segments and 13 reverse primers for TCR Jbeta segments. In its TCRdb copy, this immuneACCESS table keeps in-frame sequences only and misses some clones. Where compared with another copy, unresolved V genes explain less than half of these, and the others have no known cause. Recorded for this sample are 200,000 or so clones; approximately 87% of them occurred a single time. The ten largest account for over 1% of the sample. The sequenced sample was PBMCs. The receptors here all came from a man in his thirties or forties in good health and CMV-seronegative.

V and J are TRBV11-2 and TRBJ2-3, with D hard to call. CDR1 and CDR2 (germline): SGHAT, FQNNGV. This CDR3 spans 15 amino acids. The V and J ends lost 3 bases and 8 bases respectively, with 18 bases between them. CDR3 amino acids: CASSFVWASEGTQYF. CDR3 in DNA: TGTGCCAGCAGCTTCGTTTGGGCCTCCGAAGGTACGCAGTATTTT.

The V gene is TRBV5-6, the J gene TRBJ2-3, with a weak D call TRBD2 (5 bases). This CDR3 spans 15 amino acids. CDR1 and CDR2 (germline): SGHDT, YYEEEE. Deletions cut 3 bases from V and 4 bases from J, with 15 bases between. The CDR3, as DNA: TGTGCCAGCAGCTCTGGACTCCTTTGGTCAGATACGCAGTATTTT. Residues: CASSSGLLWSDTQYF.

The chain links TRBV18 to TRBJ2-1; TRBD1 matches 10 bases. The length of the CDR3 is 15 residues. V shed 3 bases and J 7 bases; nucleotides not matched to a gene: 6. Germline values: CDR1 KGHSH, CDR2 LQKENI. In nucleotides, the CDR3 is TGTGCCAGCTCACCCGGGACAGGGGAGTGGAATGAGCAGTTCTTC. This codes for CASSPGTGEWNEQFF.

The rearrangement joins TRBV5-6 to TRBJ2-5; 9 nucleotides line up with TRBD2. The J call may be in error: the DNA end matches TRBJ2-7 better. The CDR3 runs to 14 residues. CDR1 is SGHDT, CDR2 YYEEEE, per germline. The CDR3 DNA sequence: TGTGCATCGGGCGGGGGGGCTTCGGTCTACGAGCAGTACTTC. Amino acids: CASGGGASVYEQYF.

Here the CDR3 reads CASSIAGAPGNTIYF. CDR3 DNA sequence: TGTGCCAGTAGTATAGCTGGAGCTCCTGGAAACACCATATATTTT. The V call is TRBV19, the J call TRBJ1-3; D not resolved. V lost 1 base and J lost 2, with 9 bases in between. This CDR3 spans 15 amino acids. Germline CDR1 LNHDA, CDR2 SQIVND (reference sequence).

The chain is built from TRBV28 and TRBJ1-1; D remains unclear. The germline CDR1 and CDR2 sequences are MDHEN and SYDVKM. The V and J ends lost 6 bases and 1 base respectively, with 12 bases between them. This CDR3 is 14 amino acids long. DNA of the CDR3: TGTGCCAGCAGCTCATTCTTCGGGAACACTGAAGCTTTCTTT. Its protein product is CASSSFFGNTEAFF.

This sequence joins TRBV6-5 and TRBJ1-2, with D unclear. Germline CDR1 and CDR2: MNHEY and SVGAGI. V was trimmed by 0 bases and J by 3 bases, leaving 14 bases between them. This CDR3 is 16 amino acids long. The CDR3: CASSYSRVGRHYGYTF. The DNA for the CDR3 is TGTGCCAGCAGTTACTCCCGCGTAGGGAGGCACTATGGCTACACCTTC.

The chain joins TRBV6-4 to TRBJ2-3; D not certain. The CDR3 has 14 residues. CDR1 MRHNA and CDR2 SNTAGT come from the germline V gene. Trimming pared 3 bases from V and 5 bases from J, leaving 12 bases between. DNA for the CDR3: TGTGCCAGCAGTGAGGCAGGCCACCGAGATACGCAGTATTTT. It codes for CASSEAGHRDTQYF.

The genes are TRBV18 and TRBJ1-2; TRBD1 agrees at 7 bases. The CDR3 covers 15 residues. After removal of 6 bases from V and 3 bases from J, the junction contained 10 bases not matched to a gene. Germline CDR1 is KGHSH and CDR2 is LQKENI. DNA for the CDR3: TGTGCCAGCTCCCCCTTGGACAGGAACCACTATGGCTACACCTTC. Residues: CASSPLDRNHYGYTF.

The gene calls are TRBV10-1 and TRBJ1-4, with 8 nucleotides matching TRBD1. The CDR3 consists of 15 residues. The germline V gene encodes CDR1 WNHNN and CDR2 SYGVQD (reference sequence). V shed 6 bases, J shed 6 bases, and the junction held 9 bases outside the gene matches. In DNA, the CDR3 is TGCGCCAGCAGCCCCGGGACAGGAGGGTATGAAAAACTGTTTTTT. Amino acid sequence: CASSPGTGGYEKLFF.

The rearrangement uses TRBV27 and TRBJ2-4, with TRBD2 matching 9 bases. This CDR3 has 13 amino acids. J gave up 13 bases and V 8 bases, and 12 bases lay outside the gene matches. Germline-derived CDR1 and CDR2 are MNHEY and SMNVEV (reference sequence). The CDR3 DNA follows: TGTGCCAGCGGCCTTGGCGGGGGGGCGGTACAGTACTTC. Protein sequence: CASGLGGGAVQYF.

The chain joins TRBV28 to TRBJ2-7, with 9 bases lining up with TRBD1. Per germline, CDR1 MDHEN and CDR2 SYDVKM. The CDR3 extends over 17 amino acids. The trim removed 6 bases at V and 0 bases at J, leaving 12 bases unmatched. The CDR3 reads CASRGTGPLRSSYEQYF. In DNA, the CDR3 is TGTGCCAGCAGAGGGACAGGGCCCCTCAGGAGCTCCTACGAGCAGTACTTC.

DNA of the CDR3: TGTGCCAGCAGTTTATTCATGGCGGGGGCCTACGAGCAGTACTTC. Translating gives CASSLFMAGAYEQYF. The chain couples TRBV27 to TRBJ2-5, with TRBD2 matching over 7 bases. The DNA end favors TRBJ2-7, so the J call may be wrong. The length of the CDR3 is 15 residues. Germline CDR1 reads MNHEY; CDR2 reads SMNVEV (reference sequence).

The genes are TRBV6-5 and TRBJ1-2; possible D gene TRBD1, 6 bases. The CDR3 spans 13 residues. Trimming cost V 5 bases and J 4 bases, with 11 bases left between them. Germline values: CDR1 MNHEY, CDR2 SVGAGI. As DNA, the CDR3 is TGTGCCAGCAGTACGGGACATATCTATGGCTACACCTTC. It yields the protein CASSTGHIYGYTF.